This T cell receptor (beta chain) was sequenced in a study of shared T cell receptors in the human thymus. Profiled with immunoSEQ multiplex PCR; TCRdb holds only in-frame clones, not every one. The data contain about 730,000 clones, over 75% of them singletons. This sample was also put to use in a study of human thymus T cells. That report notes: Finnish infants who were healthy and having corrective surgery for congenital heart defects made up the donors.

This receptor was taken from a girl under two years old with a congenital heart defect. Specimen: thymocytes.

The CDR3 DNA reads as TGTGCCAGTCGACAGGGGGCTCGGGAGACCCAGTACTTC. Its translation: CASRQGARETQYF. The rearrangement uses TRBV6-5 and TRBJ2-5, with 10 nucleotides matching TRBD1. The CDR3 covers 13 residues. The J segment lost 5 bases and the V segment lost 9 bases, leaving 6 bases of the junction unmatched. The germline CDR1 and CDR2 sequences are MNHEY and SVGAGI.